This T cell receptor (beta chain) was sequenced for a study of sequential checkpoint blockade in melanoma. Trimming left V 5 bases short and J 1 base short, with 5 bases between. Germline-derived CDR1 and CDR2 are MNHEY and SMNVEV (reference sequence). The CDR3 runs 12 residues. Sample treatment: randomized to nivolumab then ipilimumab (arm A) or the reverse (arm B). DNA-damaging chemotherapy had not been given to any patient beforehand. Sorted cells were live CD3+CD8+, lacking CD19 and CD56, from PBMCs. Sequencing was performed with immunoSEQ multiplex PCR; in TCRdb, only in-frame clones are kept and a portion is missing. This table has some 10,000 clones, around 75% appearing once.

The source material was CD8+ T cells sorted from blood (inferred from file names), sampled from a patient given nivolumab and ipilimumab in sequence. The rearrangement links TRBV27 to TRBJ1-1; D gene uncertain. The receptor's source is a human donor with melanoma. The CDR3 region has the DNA TGTGCCAGCAGTAACAGGAACACTGAAGCTTTCTTT. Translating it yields CASSNRNTEAFF.